One T cell receptor (beta chain) is described in this entry. Antigen unknown. This CDR3 comprises 15 residues. The germline V and J ends were trimmed by 4 bases and 6 bases, with 15 bases remaining between them. The sample originates from a study of T-cell memory formation after mild COVID-19. Study at large: TCR clustering was largely donor specific. Overall study findings and caveats: For second-wave clones that peaked at day 37, SARS-CoV-2 specificity went unverified. Later expanders leaned CD4+, whereas clones that contracted between day 15 and 85 were balanced CD4/CD8.

Constant-segment primers served in 5'RACE that generated TCR alpha and TCR beta cDNA libraries bearing sample barcodes and UMIs. Each CDR3 protein is one row after TCRdb ran MiXCR on the 5' RACE reads. The sample has approximately 340,000 distinct CDR3 sequences; roughly 15% are singletons. This clonotype was sampled from a man aged 18 to 30 who had mild COVID-19 (a few samples of this study predate the infection). Cell type and time point are not known. The V call is TRBV12-3 or TRBV12-4, the J call TRBJ2-2; TRBD1 might be the D (6 bases). Sequences were obtained from PBMCs or a T cell subset sorted from them (not recorded which). The CDR3 loop reads CASSYSTGWAGELFF. The CDR3 bases are TGTGCCAGCAGTTATAGCACAGGGTGGGCCGGGGAGCTGTTTTTT.